This T cell receptor beta chain was sequenced during a study of blood T cell repertoires in COVID-19. Original processing methods: How many nucleated cells were present was estimated from reference gene primer amplification. The repertoire was sequenced with immunoSEQ multiplex PCR; TCRdb's copy has only in-frame clones and lacks some. V, J and clone size are taken as reported in that table, and D and trimming were inferred from the DNA itself. This sample has tens of thousands of clones, with 83% found just once. Trimming cost V 6 bases and J 4 bases, with 16 bases left between them. From germline, CDR1 is MNHNS and CDR2 SASEGT. The CDR3 consists of 14 residues.

Material for sequencing was peripheral blood. This clonotype was obtained from a woman in her sixties with acute or convalescent COVID-19. The chain recombines TRBV6-1 with TRBJ2-7, with D perhaps TRBD1 (6 bases). The DNA of the CDR3 is TGTGCCAGCAGAGACCAGGGGAGAGTATACGAGCAGTACTTC. It specifies CASRDQGRVYEQYF.